The T cell receptor (beta chain) described here comes from a study of response to subunit inactivated influenza vaccine. From the RT-PCR reads, TCRdb called clonotypes with MiXCR, one entry per CDR3 protein. The sample includes 250,000 to 350,000 distinct CDR3 sequences, around 20% seen only once; the top ten take 10%. Germline V gene data show CDR1 as KGHSH and CDR2 as LQKENI. The CDR3 loop spans 14 amino acids. Trimming cost V 2 bases and J 4 bases, with 11 bases left between them. Study-wide findings and caveats: Every seasonal influenza vaccination brings in few new T cells, the authors suggested.

In this sample, this clonotype turned up many times. Its antigen remains unknown. The TCR sequence derives from a man aged 45 to 75 who received an inactivated influenza vaccine. The source material was PBMCs from blood, sampled less than 22 months after vaccination. This rearrangement joins TRBV18 to TRBJ1-1, with no clear D. The CDR3 here is CASSPGQGSTEAFF. The CDR3 coding sequence is TGTGCCAGCTCACCAGGGCAAGGGAGCACTGAAGCTTTCTTT.